Below, 25 T cell receptor beta chains from the same sample are listed, as sequenced in a study of shared clonotypes between healthy human individuals (dated by TCRdb to 2020 to 2021). Library construction relied on the immunoSEQ multiplex PCR assay. TCRdb's version of the immuneACCESS table is confined to in-frame rearrangements and falls short of the full clone set. An unresolved V gene accounts for under half of the shortfall where checked; the remainder is of unknown origin. Present in this sample are 700,000 or so clones, around 72% of which were seen just once. In total, the top ten clones hold around 1.8% of the sample. Sequencing used memory CD4+ T cells sorted from blood. The cell subset or site label, read with the paper, signifies: CD45RA-negative fraction. All receptors come from a woman in her thirties in good health.

The chain has TRBV5-1 and TRBJ2-1; D not certain. Germline CDR1 reads SGHRS; CDR2 reads YFSETQ. The CDR3 extends over 13 amino acids. Trimming removed 1 base at V and 6 bases at J, with 8 bases between. The CDR3 DNA sequence: TGCGCCAGCAGCTTGTCGGAGTCCAATGAGCAGTTCTTC. It encodes CASSLSESNEQFF.

The chain links TRBV7-9 to TRBJ2-3; no definite D call. This CDR3 is built from 10 residues. V dropped 8 bases and J dropped 4 bases, with 4 bases sitting between them. Germline CDR1 reads SEHNR; CDR2 reads FQNEAQ (reference sequence). The CDR3 here is CASLSDTQYF. The CDR3 DNA is TGTGCCAGCTTGTCAGATACGCAGTATTTT.

J is TRBJ2-7 and V is TRBV18, with 11 bases fitting TRBD1. The CDR3 has 15 residues. Germline lookup yields CDR1 KGHSH and CDR2 LQKENI. The V gene end was trimmed by 1 base and the J gene end by 5 bases; junction bases not matched to a gene: 4. The CDR3 DNA follows: TGTGCCAGCTCACCACTAGGGACAGGGGGAAACGAGCAGTACTTC. Protein product: CASSPLGTGGNEQYF.

CDR3 in amino acids: CASSFKQGYEQYF. CDR3 nucleotides: TGTGCCAGCAGCTTTAAACAGGGTTACGAGCAGTACTTC. V is TRBV7-8 and J is TRBJ2-7, with TRBD1 as a possible D gene (6 bases). The CDR3 has 13 residues. Trimming took off 3 bases at V and 4 bases at J, with 10 bases between the two ends. From germline, CDR1 is SGHVS and CDR2 FQNEAQ.

The chain couples TRBV6-5 to TRBJ1-1, with D tentatively TRBD1 (6 bases). The germline gives CDR1 MNHEY, CDR2 SVGAGI. The CDR3 covers 14 residues. V lost 4 bases and J lost 5, with 14 bases in between. CDR3 nucleotides: TGTGCCAGCAGTTCGCCGGGGGGCAGGACTGAAGCTTTCTTT. It yields the protein CASSSPGGRTEAFF.

The chain recombines TRBV5-6 with TRBJ2-5, with 9 bases lining up with TRBD1. CDR3 length equals 14 residues. Losses at the gene ends were 1 base for V and 4 bases for J; bases not matched to a gene: 2. Germline-derived CDR1 and CDR2 are SGHDT and YYEEEE. The CDR3 nucleotides read TGTGCCAGCAGCTTGACAGGGGGCCCAGAGACCCAGTACTTC. It encodes CASSLTGGPETQYF.

The V and J genes are TRBV11-2 and TRBJ1-2, with a weak D call TRBD1 (6 bases). Germline V gives CDR1 SGHAT, CDR2 FQNNGV. This CDR3 comprises 16 residues. The V end lost 5 bases, the J end lost 8 bases, and 24 bases lay between the germline ends. CDR3 residues: CASSRAQARQVPGYTF. CDR3 DNA: TGTGCCAGCAGCCGCGCCCAAGCTCGACAGGTTCCAGGCTACACCTTC.

This clone occurred a few times. V is TRBV18 and J is TRBJ1-1; D remains unclear. Germline V lookup: CDR1 KGHSH, CDR2 LQKENI. This CDR3 has 18 residues. Trimming stripped 3 bases from V and 0 bases from J, with 20 bases between. For the CDR3, the DNA is TGTGCCAGCTCACCTTCCGGGGTTGGCGTAGGACTGAACACTGAAGCTTTCTTT. Protein: CASSPSGVGVGLNTEAFF. The full variable domain, its missing parts supplied by reference TRBV18 and TRBJ1-1, is NAGVMQNPRHLVRRRGQEARLRCSPMKGHSHVYWYRQLPEEGLKFMVYLQKENIIDESGMPKERFSAEFPKEGPSILRIQQVVRGDSAAYFCASSPSGVGVGLNTEAFFGQGTRLTVV.

V usage is TRBV30 and J usage is TRBJ2-7; no clear D. The V and J ends lost 0 bases and 4 bases respectively, with 7 bases between them. The CDR3 totals 12 residues. The germline CDR1 and CDR2 sequences are GTSNPN and SVGIG (reference sequence). DNA for the CDR3: TGTGCCTGGAGTGTAGGTCGGTACGAGCAGTACTTC. Its protein is CAWSVGRYEQYF.

This chain connects TRBV27 to TRBJ1-5; a weak D match, TRBD1 (5 bases). Germline assignment: CDR1 MNHEY and CDR2 SMNVEV (reference sequence). The germline V and J ends were trimmed by 4 bases and 7 bases, with 14 bases remaining between them. The CDR3 contains 14 residues. The DNA of the CDR3 is TGTGCCAGCAGTTCGTACCGGGGGGGGCAGCCCCAGCATTTT. Translation: CASSSYRGGQPQHF.

This clone appeared once. The same CDR3 also results from other DNA sequences found in this sample. The chain is built from TRBV7-9 and TRBJ2-5; D is possibly TRBD1 (7 bases). CDR1 is SEHNR, CDR2 FQNEAQ, per germline (reference sequence). The V end lost 3 bases, the J end lost 1 base, and 12 bases lay between the germline ends. The CDR3 has 15 residues. CDR3 residues: CASSLSQGGQETQYF. The DNA for the CDR3 is TGTGCCAGCAGCTTGTCGCAGGGGGGCCAAGAGACCCAGTACTTC.

This clone was observed a few times. The chain has TRBV18 and TRBJ1-1; no definite D call. Trimming left V 3 bases short and J 1 base short, with 9 bases between. Per the germline V gene, CDR1 is KGHSH and CDR2 is LQKENI. This CDR3 is 14 amino acids long. DNA of the CDR3: TGTGCCAGCTCACCTGGGCAGGCGAACACTGAAGCTTTCTTT. Translated, it gives CASSPGQANTEAFF.

The table lists this clone with many counts. The rearrangement joins TRBV18 to TRBJ2-6; a possible D gene is TRBD1 (5 bases). V dropped 4 bases and J dropped 0 bases, with 10 bases sitting between them. Per germline, CDR1 KGHSH and CDR2 LQKENI. The length of the CDR3 is 16 residues. The CDR3 here is CASSQQEISGANVLTF. The DNA of the CDR3 is TGTGCCAGCTCACAACAGGAGATCTCTGGGGCCAACGTCCTGACTTTC.

The genes are TRBV6-5 and TRBJ1-2; D gene uncertain. With 0 bases removed from V and 4 bases from J, the gap between germline ends came to 6 bases. The CDR3 runs to 13 residues. CDR1 is MNHEY, CDR2 SVGAGI, per germline. CDR3 DNA sequence: TGTGCCAGCAGTTACTCGATTGTCTATGGCTACACCTTC. This codes for CASSYSIVYGYTF.

The V gene is TRBV4-1, the J gene TRBJ1-5; D gene uncertain. Germline loops: CDR1 MGHRA, CDR2 YSYEKL. V was clipped by 3 bases and J by 3 bases, with 15 bases between them. This CDR3 contains 16 residues. As DNA, the CDR3 is TGCGCCAGCAGCCAGGTCGAACGGGCTTCCAATCAGCCCCAGCATTTT. The encoded protein is CASSQVERASNQPQHF.

This chain uses TRBV28 with TRBJ1-4, with D perhaps TRBD1 (6 bases). In germline, CDR1 is MDHEN, CDR2 SYDVKM. CDR3 length: 15 amino acids. The germline V and J ends were trimmed by 6 bases and 3 bases, with 14 bases remaining between them. CDR3: CASRKSGAPNEKLFF. The CDR3 coding sequence is TGTGCCAGCAGAAAGTCAGGGGCCCCTAATGAAAAACTGTTTTTT.

The chain couples TRBV4-1 to TRBJ2-7; 7 nucleotides line up with TRBD1. The germline CDR1 and CDR2 sequences are MGHRA and YSYEKL. This CDR3 is 16 amino acids long. With V trimmed by 3 bases and J by 0 bases, 8 bases remained unmatched. The CDR3 nucleotides read TGCGCCAGCAGCCATCCTCCGGGACAGAGCTCCTACGAGCAGTACTTC. Translation: CASSHPPGQSSYEQYF.

The chain has TRBV19 and TRBJ1-1; the D is unclear. CDR3 size: 15 residues. V lost 5 bases to trimming and J lost 4 bases, with 17 bases between them. Germline V gives CDR1 LNHDA, CDR2 SQIVND (reference sequence). The CDR3 DNA follows: TGTGCCAGTAGTCCCCGGAGGCCGGGAGGCACTGAAGCTTTCTTT. Translated, it gives CASSPRRPGGTEAFF.

V gene TRBV6-1 combines with J gene TRBJ1-1; D is unclear. The CDR3 contains 13 residues. Germline CDR1 is MNHNS and CDR2 is SASEGT. Trimming took 2 bases from V and 6 from J, leaving 10 bases between them. The CDR3 region has the DNA TGTGCCAGCAGTGAAAGCCTGTTACCTGAAGCTTTCTTT. Translating gives CASSESLLPEAFF.

V is TRBV10-3 and J is TRBJ2-7; 10 bases map to TRBD2. CDR1 is ENHRY, CDR2 SYGVKD, per germline. CDR3 length equals 14 residues. J was trimmed by 5 bases and V by 6 bases; bases with no gene match: 7. The CDR3 region is CAIRSAGGAHEQYF. The DNA for the CDR3 is TGTGCCATCAGGTCAGCGGGAGGGGCCCACGAGCAGTACTTC.

The chain couples TRBV18 to TRBJ1-2, with 7 positions matching TRBD1. This CDR3 is 16 amino acids long. CDR1 KGHSH and CDR2 LQKENI come from the germline V gene. After removal of 4 bases from V and 7 bases from J, the junction contained 15 bases not matched to a gene. The CDR3, as DNA: TGTGCCAGCTCACAATACTCGGACAGGTCGTTTTCTGGCTACACCTTC. This codes for CASSQYSDRSFSGYTF.

The V call is TRBV7-6, the J call TRBJ1-3; 10 bases match TRBD1. The V gene end was trimmed by 3 bases and the J gene end by 2 bases; junction bases not matched to a gene: 4. The CDR3 spans 16 residues. Germline CDR1 reads SGHVS; CDR2 reads FNYEAQ. CDR3: CASSLGQGSTGNTIYF. CDR3 DNA: TGTGCCAGCAGCTTGGGACAGGGGAGTACTGGAAACACCATATATTTT. The variable domain in full, with the rest retrieved from reference TRBV7-6 and TRBJ1-3, is GAGVSQSPRYKVTKRGQDVALRCDPISGHVSLYWYRQALGQGPEFLTYFNYEAQQDKSGLPNDRFSAERPEGSISTLTIQRTEQRDSAMYRCASSLGQGSTGNTIYFGEGSWLTVV.

The V and J genes are TRBV9 and TRBJ2-1; 10 bases match TRBD2. Germline loops: CDR1 SGDLS, CDR2 YYNGEE. The junction had 11 bases not matched to a gene; V was cut back by 4 bases and J by 4 bases. The CDR3 runs 17 residues. The CDR3 region has the DNA TGTGCCAGCAGCAAAGGTGGTCTAGCGGGAGTATACAATGAGCAGTTCTTC. Translation gives CASSKGGLAGVYNEQFF.

This chain connects TRBV7-2 to TRBJ1-1; weak D call: TRBD1 (5 bases). Germline V gene sequence: CDR1 SGHTA, CDR2 FQGNSA. The CDR3 is 14 amino acids. Between the trimmed V and J ends, which lost 5 bases and 4 bases, there was a span of 14 bases. CDR3 protein: CASSTRDGITEAFF. In DNA form, the CDR3 reads TGTGCCAGCAGCACCCGGGACGGAATCACTGAAGCTTTCTTT.

In its sample, this clone was seen a few times. The chain employs TRBV19 and TRBJ1-2; TRBD1 agrees at 7 bases. After removal of 5 bases from V and 7 bases from J, the junction contained 4 bases not matched to a gene. This CDR3 contains 12 residues. CDR1 LNHDA and CDR2 SQIVND come from the germline V gene (reference sequence). CDR3 protein: CASSSWTGGYTF. CDR3 bases: TGTGCCAGTAGTTCCTGGACAGGTGGCTACACCTTC.